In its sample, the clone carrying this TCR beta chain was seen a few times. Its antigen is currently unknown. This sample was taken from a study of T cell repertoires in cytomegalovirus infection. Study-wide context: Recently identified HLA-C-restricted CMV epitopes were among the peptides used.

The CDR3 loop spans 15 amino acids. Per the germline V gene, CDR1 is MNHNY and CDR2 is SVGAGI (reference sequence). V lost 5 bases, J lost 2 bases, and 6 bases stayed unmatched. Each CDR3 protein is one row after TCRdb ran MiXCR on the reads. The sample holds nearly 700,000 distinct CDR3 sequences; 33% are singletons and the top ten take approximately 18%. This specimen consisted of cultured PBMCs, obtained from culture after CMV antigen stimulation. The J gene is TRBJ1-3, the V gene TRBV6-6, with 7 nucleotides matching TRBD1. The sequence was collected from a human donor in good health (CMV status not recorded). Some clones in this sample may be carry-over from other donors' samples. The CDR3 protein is CASSRDSPAGNTIYF. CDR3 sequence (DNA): TGTGCCAGCAGTCGGGACAGCCCGGCTGGAAACACCATATATTTT.